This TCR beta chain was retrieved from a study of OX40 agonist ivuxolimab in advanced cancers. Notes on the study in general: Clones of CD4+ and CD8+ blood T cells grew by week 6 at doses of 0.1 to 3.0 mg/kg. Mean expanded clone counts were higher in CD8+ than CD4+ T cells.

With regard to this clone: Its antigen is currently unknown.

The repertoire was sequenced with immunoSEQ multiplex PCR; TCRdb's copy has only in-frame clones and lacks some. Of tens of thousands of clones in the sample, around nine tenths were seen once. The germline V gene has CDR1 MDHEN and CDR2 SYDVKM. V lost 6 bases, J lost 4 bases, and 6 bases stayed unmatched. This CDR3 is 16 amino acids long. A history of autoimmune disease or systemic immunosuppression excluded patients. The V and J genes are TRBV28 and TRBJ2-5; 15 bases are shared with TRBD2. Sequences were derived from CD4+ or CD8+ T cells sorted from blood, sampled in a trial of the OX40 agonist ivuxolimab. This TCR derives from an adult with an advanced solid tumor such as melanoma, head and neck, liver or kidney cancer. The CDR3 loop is CASSAPGLAGGETQYF. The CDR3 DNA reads TGTGCCAGCAGCGCACCGGGACTAGCGGGAGGAGAGACCCAGTACTTC.